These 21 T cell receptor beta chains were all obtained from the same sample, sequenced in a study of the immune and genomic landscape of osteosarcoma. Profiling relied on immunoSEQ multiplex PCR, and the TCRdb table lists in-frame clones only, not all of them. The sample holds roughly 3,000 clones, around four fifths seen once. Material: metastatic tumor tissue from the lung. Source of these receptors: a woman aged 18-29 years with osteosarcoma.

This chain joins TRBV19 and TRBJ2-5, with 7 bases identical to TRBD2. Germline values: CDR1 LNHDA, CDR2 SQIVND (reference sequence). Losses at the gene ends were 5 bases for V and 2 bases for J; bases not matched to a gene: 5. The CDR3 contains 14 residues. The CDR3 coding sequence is TGTGCCAGTAGTCGAGCCGGGGGGCAAGAGACCCAGTACTTC. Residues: CASSRAGGQETQYF. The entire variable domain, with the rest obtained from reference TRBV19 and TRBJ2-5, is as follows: DGGITQSPKYLFRKEGQNVTLSCEQNLNHDAMYWYRQDPGQGLRLIYYSQIVNDFQKGDIAEGYSVSREKKESFPLTVTSAQKNPTAFYLCASSRAGGQETQYFGPGTRLLVL.

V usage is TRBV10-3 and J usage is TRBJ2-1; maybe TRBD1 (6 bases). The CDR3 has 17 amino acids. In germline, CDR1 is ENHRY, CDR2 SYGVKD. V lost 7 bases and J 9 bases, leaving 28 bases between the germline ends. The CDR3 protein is CAITSSKSRNLGAEQFF. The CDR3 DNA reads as TGTGCCATCACCTCCAGCAAGAGCCGAAACTTGGGGGCTGAGCAGTTCTTC.

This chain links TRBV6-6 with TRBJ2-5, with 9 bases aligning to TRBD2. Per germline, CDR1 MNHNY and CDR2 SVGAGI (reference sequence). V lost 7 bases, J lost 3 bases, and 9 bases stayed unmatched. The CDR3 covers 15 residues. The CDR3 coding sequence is TGTGCCAGCAACTCAAAACGACTAGCGGAAGAGACCCAGTACTTC. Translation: CASNSKRLAEETQYF.

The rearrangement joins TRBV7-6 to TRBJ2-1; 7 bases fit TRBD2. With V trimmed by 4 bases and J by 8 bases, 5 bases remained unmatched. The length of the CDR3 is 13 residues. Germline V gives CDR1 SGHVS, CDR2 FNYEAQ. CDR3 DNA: TGTGCCAGCAGCTCGCCCGGGGGGTATGAGCAGTTCTTC. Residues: CASSSPGGYEQFF.

The CDR3 is CASSSQLAEGGQETQYF. For the CDR3, the DNA is TGTGCCAGCAGCTCTCAACTCGCGGAGGGTGGGCAAGAGACCCAGTACTTC. The chain couples TRBV27 to TRBJ2-5, with D maybe TRBD2 (6 bases). The germline CDR1 and CDR2 sequences are MNHEY and SMNVEV (reference sequence). V was clipped by 6 bases and J by 2 bases, with 22 bases between them. CDR3 length: 17 amino acids.

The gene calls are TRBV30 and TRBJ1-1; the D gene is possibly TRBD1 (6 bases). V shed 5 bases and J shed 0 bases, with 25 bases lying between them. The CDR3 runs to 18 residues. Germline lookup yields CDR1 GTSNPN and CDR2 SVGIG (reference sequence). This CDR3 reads CAWSNLRGYREMNTEAFF. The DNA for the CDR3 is TGTGCCTGGTCCAACCTAAGGGGCTACAGGGAGATGAACACTGAAGCTTTCTTT.

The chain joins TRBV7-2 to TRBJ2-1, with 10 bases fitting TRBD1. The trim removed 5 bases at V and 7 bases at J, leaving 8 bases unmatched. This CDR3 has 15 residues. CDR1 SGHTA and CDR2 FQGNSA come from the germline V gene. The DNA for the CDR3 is TGTGCCAGCAGCCGCGACAGGGGGCTATGGAATGAGCAGTTCTTC. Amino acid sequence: CASSRDRGLWNEQFF.

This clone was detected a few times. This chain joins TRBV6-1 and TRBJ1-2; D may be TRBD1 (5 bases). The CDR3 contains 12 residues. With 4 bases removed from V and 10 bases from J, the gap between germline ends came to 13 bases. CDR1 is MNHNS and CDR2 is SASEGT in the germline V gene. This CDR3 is CASSGGPGLYTF. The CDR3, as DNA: TGTGCCAGCAGTGGGGGACCTGGGCTCTACACCTTC.

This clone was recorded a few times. The CDR3: CAIMDGGSYNEQFF. In DNA, the CDR3 is TGTGCCATCATGGACGGGGGCTCCTACAATGAGCAGTTCTTC. The V call is TRBV10-3, the J call TRBJ2-1, with a tentative D call TRBD2 (6 bases). Germline V gene data show CDR1 as ENHRY and CDR2 as SYGVKD. The CDR3 runs to 14 residues. With 7 bases removed from V and 0 bases from J, the gap between germline ends came to 10 bases.

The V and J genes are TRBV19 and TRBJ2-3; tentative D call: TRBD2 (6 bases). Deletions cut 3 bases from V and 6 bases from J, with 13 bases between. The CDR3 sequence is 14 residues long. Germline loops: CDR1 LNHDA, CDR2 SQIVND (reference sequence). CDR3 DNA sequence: TGTGCCAGTAGTATCCCCGGGGGAACGGATACGCAGTATTTT. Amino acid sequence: CASSIPGGTDTQYF.

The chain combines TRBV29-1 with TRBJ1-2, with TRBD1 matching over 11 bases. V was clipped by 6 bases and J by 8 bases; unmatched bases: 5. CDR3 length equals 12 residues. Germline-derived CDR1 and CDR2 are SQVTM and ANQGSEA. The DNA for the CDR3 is TGCAGCGTAGGACAGGGGGCTTGGGGCTACACCTTC. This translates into CSVGQGAWGYTF.

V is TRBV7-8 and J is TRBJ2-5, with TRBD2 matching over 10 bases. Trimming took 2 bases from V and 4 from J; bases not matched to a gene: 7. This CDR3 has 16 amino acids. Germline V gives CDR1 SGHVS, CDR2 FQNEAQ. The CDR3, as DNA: TGTGCCAGCAGCTTACCTTCGACTAGCGGGCTAGAGACCCAGTACTTC. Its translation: CASSLPSTSGLETQYF. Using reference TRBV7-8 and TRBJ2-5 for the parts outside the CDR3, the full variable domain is GAGVSQSPRYKVAKRGQDVALRCDPISGHVSLFWYQQALGQGPEFLTYFQNEAQLDKSGLPSDRFFAERPEGSVSTLKIQRTQQEDSAVYLCASSLPSTSGLETQYFGPGTRLLVL.

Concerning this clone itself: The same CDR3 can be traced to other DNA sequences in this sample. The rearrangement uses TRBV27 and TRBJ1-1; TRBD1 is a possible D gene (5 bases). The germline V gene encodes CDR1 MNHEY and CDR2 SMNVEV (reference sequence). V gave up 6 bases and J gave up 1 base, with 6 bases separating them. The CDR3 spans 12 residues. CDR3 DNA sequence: TGTGCCAGCAGAACAGGGAACACTGAAGCTTTCTTT. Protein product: CASRTGNTEAFF.

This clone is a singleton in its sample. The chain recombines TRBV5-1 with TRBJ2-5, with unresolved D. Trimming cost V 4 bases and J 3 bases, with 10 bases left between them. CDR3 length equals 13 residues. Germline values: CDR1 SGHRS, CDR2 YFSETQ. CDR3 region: CASSTSQKETQYF. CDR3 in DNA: TGCGCCAGCAGCACGAGTCAGAAAGAGACCCAGTACTTC.

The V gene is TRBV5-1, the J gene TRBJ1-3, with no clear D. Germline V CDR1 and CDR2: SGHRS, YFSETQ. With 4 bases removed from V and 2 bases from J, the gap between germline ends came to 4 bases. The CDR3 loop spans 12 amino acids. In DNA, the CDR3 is TGCGCCAGCAGCCCCCCTGGAAACACCATATATTTT. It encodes CASSPPGNTIYF.

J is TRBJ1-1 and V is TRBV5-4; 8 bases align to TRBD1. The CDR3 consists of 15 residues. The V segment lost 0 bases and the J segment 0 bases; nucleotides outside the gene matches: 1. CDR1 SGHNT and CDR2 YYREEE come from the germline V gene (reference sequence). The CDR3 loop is CASSLGGQVNTEAFF. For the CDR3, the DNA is TGTGCCAGCAGCTTGGGGGGACAGGTGAACACTGAAGCTTTCTTT.

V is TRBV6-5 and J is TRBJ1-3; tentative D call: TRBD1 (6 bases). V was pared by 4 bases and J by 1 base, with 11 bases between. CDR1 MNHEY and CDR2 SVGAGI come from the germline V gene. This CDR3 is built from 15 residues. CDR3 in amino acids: CASSSPGVSGNTIYF. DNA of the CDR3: TGTGCCAGCAGTTCACCAGGGGTATCTGGAAACACCATATATTTT.

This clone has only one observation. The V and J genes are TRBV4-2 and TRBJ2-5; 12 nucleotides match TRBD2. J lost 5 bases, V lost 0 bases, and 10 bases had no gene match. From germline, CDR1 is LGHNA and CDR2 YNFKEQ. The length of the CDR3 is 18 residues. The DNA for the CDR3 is TGTGCCAGCAGCCAAGAAGCTAGCGGGGGGGGTATAAAGGAGACCCAGTACTTC. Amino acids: CASSQEASGGGIKETQYF.

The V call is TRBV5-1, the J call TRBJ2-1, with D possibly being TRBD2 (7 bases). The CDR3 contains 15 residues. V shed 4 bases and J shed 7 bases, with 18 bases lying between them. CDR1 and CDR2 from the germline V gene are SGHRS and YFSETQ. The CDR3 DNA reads TGCGCCAGCAGCGGATCCATGGGAGGGGGGAATGAGCAGTTCTTC. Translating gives CASSGSMGGGNEQFF.

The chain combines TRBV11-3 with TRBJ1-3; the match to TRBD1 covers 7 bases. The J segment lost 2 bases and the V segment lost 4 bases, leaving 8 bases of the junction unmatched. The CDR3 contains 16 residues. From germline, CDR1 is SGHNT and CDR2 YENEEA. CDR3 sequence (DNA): TGTGCCAGCAGCTCCAGCACAGGGGTGGCTGGAAACACCATATATTTT. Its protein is CASSSSTGVAGNTIYF.

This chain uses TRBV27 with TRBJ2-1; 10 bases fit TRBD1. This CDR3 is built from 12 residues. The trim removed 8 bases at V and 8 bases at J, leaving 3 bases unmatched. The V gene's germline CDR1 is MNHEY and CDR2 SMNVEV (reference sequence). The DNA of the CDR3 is TGTGCCAGCCGGACAGGGGGAGATGAGCAGTTCTTC. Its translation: CASRTGGDEQFF.